Presented here are 10 T cell receptor beta chains from one specimen sequenced in a study of blood T cell repertoires in COVID-19. Measured with immunoSEQ multiplex PCR; TCRdb has only the in-frame clones, and not every one. Among some 140,000 clones listed, under 85% were seen once. Sample: peripheral blood. These receptor sequences come from a man aged 55 to 70 with COVID-19, enrolled during active disease.

The chain uses TRBV6-5 and TRBJ1-6; no firm D call. The CDR3 totals 13 residues. Germline CDR1 MNHEY, CDR2 SVGAGI. The V end lost 8 bases, the J end lost 10 bases, and 15 bases lay between the germline ends. CDR3 protein: CASREDSGSPLHF. The DNA of the CDR3 is TGTGCCAGCCGGGAGGATAGCGGGTCACCCCTCCACTTT.

V usage is TRBV27 and J usage is TRBJ1-4; 7 nucleotides agree with TRBD1. Germline CDR1 and CDR2: MNHEY and SMNVEV (reference sequence). The CDR3 sequence is 16 residues long. V lost 5 bases and J lost 4; bases outside the gene matches: 10. In DNA form, the CDR3 reads TGTGCCAGCAGTAGAAGGTCCGGGACAGTTAATGAAAAACTGTTTTTT. This gives the protein CASSRRSGTVNEKLFF.

The chain combines TRBV5-1 with TRBJ2-5, with 7 bases fitting TRBD1. This CDR3 is built from 14 residues. After removal of 5 bases from V and 5 bases from J, the junction contained 9 bases not matched to a gene. Germline loops: CDR1 SGHRS, CDR2 YFSETQ. The CDR3 loop is CASRPTGVGETQYF. The CDR3 bases are TGCGCCAGCAGACCTACAGGGGTGGGGGAGACCCAGTACTTC.

This chain connects TRBV5-1 to TRBJ2-3, with 9 bases fitting TRBD1. The CDR3 runs 17 residues. With V trimmed by 4 bases and J by 3 bases, 12 bases remained unmatched. Germline-derived CDR1 and CDR2 are SGHRS and YFSETQ. The CDR3 coding sequence is TGCGCCAGCAGCCTGCAAACCGGGACAGGGAGGACAGATACGCAGTATTTT. Protein: CASSLQTGTGRTDTQYF.

The chain is built from TRBV3-1 (or the pseudogene TRBV3-2) and TRBJ1-2, with D possibly being TRBD1 (6 bases). V was cut by 9 bases and J by 1 base, with 18 bases left in between. There are 15 residues in the CDR3. Germline CDR1 is LGHDT and CDR2 is YNNKEL (reference sequence). The CDR3 DNA sequence: TGTGCCAGAGGGCCATCAGGGGCTTATAACTATGGCTACACCTTC. Encoded protein: CARGPSGAYNYGYTF.

This rearrangement joins TRBV15 to TRBJ1-4, with D unclear. The CDR3 totals 16 residues. In germline, CDR1 is LNHNV, CDR2 YYDKDF (reference sequence). Trimming stripped 0 bases from V and 8 bases from J, with 16 bases between. The CDR3 bases are TGTGCCACCAGCAGAGATTCGGCCAGATCAGGAGAAAAACTGTTTTTT. It encodes CATSRDSARSGEKLFF. Combining the CDR3 with reference TRBV15 and TRBJ1-4 gives the whole variable domain DAMVIQNPRYQVTQFGKPVTLSCSQTLNHNVMYWYQQKSSQAPKLLFHYYDKDFNNEADTPDNFQSRRPNTSFCFLDIRSPGLGDTAMYLCATSRDSARSGEKLFFGSGTQLSVL.

The chain joins TRBV5-1 to TRBJ2-1; 9 bases line up with TRBD2. The V and J ends lost 0 bases and 0 bases, in that order; junction bases with no gene match: 7. The CDR3 length is 18 residues. Germline V gene sequence: CDR1 SGHRS, CDR2 YFSETQ. The CDR3 loop reads CASSLARSSGSSYNEQFF. In DNA form, the CDR3 reads TGCGCCAGCAGCTTGGCCCGGAGTAGCGGGAGCTCCTACAATGAGCAGTTCTTC.

The chain combines TRBV29-1 with TRBJ1-5, with D possibly being TRBD1 (6 bases). This CDR3 region has 11 residues. With 6 bases removed from V and 7 bases from J, the gap between germline ends came to 10 bases. Germline-derived CDR1 and CDR2 are SQVTM and ANQGSEA. CDR3 protein: CSVQGPQPQHF. The CDR3 nucleotides read TGCAGCGTGCAGGGGCCGCAGCCCCAGCATTTT. Combining the CDR3 with reference TRBV29-1 and TRBJ1-5 gives the whole variable domain SAVISQKPSRDICQRGTSLTIQCQVDSQVTMMFWYRQQPGQSLTLIATANQGSEATYESGFVIDKFPISRPNLTFSTLTVSNMSPEDSSIYLCSVQGPQPQHFGDGTRLSIL.

The V call is TRBV7-8, the J call TRBJ1-4; D uncertain. The V end lost 5 bases, the J end lost 8 bases, and 9 bases lay between the germline ends. The CDR3 sequence is 12 residues long. Germline V lookup: CDR1 SGHVS, CDR2 FQNEAQ. CDR3 coding DNA: TGTGCCAGCAGCCAGCCCAACGAAAAACTGTTTTTT. Protein product: CASSQPNEKLFF.

The V and J genes are TRBV11-2 and TRBJ2-5, with 13 bases matching TRBD2. V shed 5 bases, J shed 5 bases, and the junction held 17 bases outside the gene matches. The CDR3 spans 19 residues. The germline V gene has CDR1 SGHAT and CDR2 FQNNGV. CDR3 sequence: CASSVGLAGAQRFRETQYF. In nucleotides, the CDR3 is TGTGCCAGCAGCGTCGGACTAGCGGGGGCCCAAAGGTTCCGGGAGACCCAGTACTTC. The full variable domain, completed using reference TRBV11-2 and TRBJ2-5, is EAGVAQSPRYKIIEKRQSVAFWCNPISGHATLYWYQQILGQGPKLLIQFQNNGVVDDSQLPKDRFSAERLKGVDSTLKIQPAKLEDSAVYLCASSVGLAGAQRFRETQYFGPGTRLLVL.